Listed here are 7 T cell receptor beta chains from one sample, sequenced in a study of blood T cell repertoires in COVID-19. This table comes from immunoSEQ multiplex PCR, and its TCRdb copy is limited to in-frame clones, with some not included. Among about 110,000 clones listed, under 90% were seen once. Sequenced input: peripheral blood. These receptors were taken from a woman aged 45-65 years with acute or convalescent COVID-19.

V usage is TRBV6-5 and J usage is TRBJ2-7, with 13 bases lining up with TRBD2. V was clipped by 4 bases and J by 7 bases; unmatched bases: 7. Germline CDR1 is MNHEY and CDR2 is SVGAGI. This CDR3 is built from 15 residues. Here the CDR3 reads CASSLLAGGPEEQYF. DNA for the CDR3: TGTGCCAGCAGTTTACTAGCGGGGGGGCCTGAAGAGCAGTACTTC.

Worth noting for this clone: Other DNA sequences in this sample translate to the same CDR3. V and J are TRBV7-9 and TRBJ1-2; D perhaps matches TRBD1 (5 bases). The CDR3 is made up of 13 amino acids. V dropped 2 bases and J dropped 2 bases, with 6 bases sitting between them. Germline V gene lookup returns CDR1 SEHNR and CDR2 FQNEAQ (reference sequence). The CDR3 region is CASSLRGNYGYTF. CDR3 nucleotides: TGTGCCAGCAGCTTACGGGGGAACTATGGCTACACCTTC.

The genes are TRBV7-2 and TRBJ1-2; D ambiguous. Germline V gene data show CDR1 as SGHTA and CDR2 as FQGNSA. The V end lost 4 bases, the J end lost 8 bases, and 14 bases lay between the germline ends. CDR3 length: 13 residues. The CDR3 coding sequence is TGTGCCAGCAGCTCCGATACAACCTTAGGCTACACCTTC. Translated, it gives CASSSDTTLGYTF.

J is TRBJ2-2 and V is TRBV9; 11 nucleotides match TRBD2. Germline V gene data show CDR1 as SGDLS and CDR2 as YYNGEE. V lost 0 bases and J lost 7; bases outside the gene matches: 2. There are 15 residues in the CDR3. Written as DNA, the CDR3 is TGTGCCAGCAGCGTAGGACTAGCGGGATTCGGGGAGCTGTTTTTT. Translation: CASSVGLAGFGELFF.

This chain links TRBV7-3 with TRBJ1-1, with D uncertain. Trimming pared 1 base from V and 7 bases from J, leaving 25 bases between. Looked up from germline, CDR1 is SGHTA and CDR2 is FQGTGA. This CDR3 contains 18 residues. The CDR3, as DNA: TGTGCCAGCAGCTTAAACGGTGTCCTGAGGAGGGATGAGAGTGAAGCTTTCTTT. Translating gives CASSLNGVLRRDESEAFF.

J is TRBJ1-6 and V is TRBV27; D is perhaps TRBD1 (6 bases). The CDR3 is 15 amino acids. CDR1 and CDR2 (germline): MNHEY, SMNVEV (reference sequence). With 5 bases removed from V and 7 bases from J, the gap between germline ends came to 15 bases. This CDR3 reads CASSLTGTYNSPLHF. The CDR3 DNA sequence: TGTGCCAGCAGTCTAACCGGGACATACAATTCACCCCTCCACTTT.

This clone has just one count. The CDR3 protein is CASIPPPFNYGYTF. CDR3 DNA: TGTGCCAGCATCCCCCCTCCCTTTAACTATGGCTACACCTTC. The V call is TRBV6-5, the J call TRBJ1-2; no definite D call. The ends were cut back, 7 bases at V and 1 base at J, with 13 bases in the middle. Germline-derived CDR1 and CDR2 are MNHEY and SVGAGI. There are 14 residues in the CDR3.